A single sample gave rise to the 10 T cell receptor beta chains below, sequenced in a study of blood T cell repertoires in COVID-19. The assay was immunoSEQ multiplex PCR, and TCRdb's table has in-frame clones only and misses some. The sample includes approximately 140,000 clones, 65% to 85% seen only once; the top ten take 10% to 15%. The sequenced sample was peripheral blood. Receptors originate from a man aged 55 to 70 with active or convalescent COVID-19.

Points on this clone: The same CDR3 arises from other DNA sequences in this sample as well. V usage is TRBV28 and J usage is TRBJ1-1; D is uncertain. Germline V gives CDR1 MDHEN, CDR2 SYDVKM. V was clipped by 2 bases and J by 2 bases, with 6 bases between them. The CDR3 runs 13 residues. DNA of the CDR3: TGTGCCAGCAGTTTAGGCGGAAACACTGAAGCTTTCTTT. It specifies CASSLGGNTEAFF.

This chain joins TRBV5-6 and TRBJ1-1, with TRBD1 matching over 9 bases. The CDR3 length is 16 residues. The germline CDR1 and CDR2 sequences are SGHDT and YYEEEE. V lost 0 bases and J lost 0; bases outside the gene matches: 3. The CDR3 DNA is TGTGCCAGCAGCTTGGGACAGGGGGGGATGAACACTGAAGCTTTCTTT. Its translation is CASSLGQGGMNTEAFF.

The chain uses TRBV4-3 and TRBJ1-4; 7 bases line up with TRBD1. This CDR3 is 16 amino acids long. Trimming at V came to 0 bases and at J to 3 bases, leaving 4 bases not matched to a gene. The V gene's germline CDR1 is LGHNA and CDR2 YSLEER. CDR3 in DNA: TGCGCCAGCAGCCAAGACCGGACAGGAGCTAATGAAAAACTGTTTTTT. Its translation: CASSQDRTGANEKLFF.

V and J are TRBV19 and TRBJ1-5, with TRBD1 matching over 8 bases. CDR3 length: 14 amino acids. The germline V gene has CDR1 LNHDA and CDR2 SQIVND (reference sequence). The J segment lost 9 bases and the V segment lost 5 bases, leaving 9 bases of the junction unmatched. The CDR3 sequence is CASSPDRGGWPQHF. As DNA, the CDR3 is TGTGCCAGTAGTCCCGACAGGGGAGGGTGGCCCCAGCATTTT.

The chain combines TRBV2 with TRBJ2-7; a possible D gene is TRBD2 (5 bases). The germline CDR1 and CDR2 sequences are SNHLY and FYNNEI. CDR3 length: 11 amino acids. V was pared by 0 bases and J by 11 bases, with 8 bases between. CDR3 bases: TGTGCCAGCAGTGAAGCTGTGGAGGAGTACTTC. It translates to CASSEAVEEYF.

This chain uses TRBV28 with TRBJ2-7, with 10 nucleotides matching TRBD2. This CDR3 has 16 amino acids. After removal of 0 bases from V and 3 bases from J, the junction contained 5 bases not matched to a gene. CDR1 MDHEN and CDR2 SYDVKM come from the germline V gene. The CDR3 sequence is CASSLWGTSDHYEQYF. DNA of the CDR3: TGTGCCAGCAGTTTATGGGGGACTAGCGATCACTACGAGCAGTACTTC.

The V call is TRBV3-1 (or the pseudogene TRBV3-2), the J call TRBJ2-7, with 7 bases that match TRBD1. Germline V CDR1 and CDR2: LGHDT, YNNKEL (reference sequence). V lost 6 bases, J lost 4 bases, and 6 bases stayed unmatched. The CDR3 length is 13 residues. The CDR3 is CASRRQGEYEQYF. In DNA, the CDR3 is TGTGCCAGCAGACGACAGGGAGAATACGAGCAGTACTTC.

The chain's CDR3 is CASSLAGAQETQYF. The DNA of the CDR3 is TGTGCCAGCAGCTTAGCGGGGGCGCAAGAGACCCAGTACTTC. V usage is TRBV7-2 and J usage is TRBJ2-5, with D perhaps TRBD1 (6 bases). This CDR3 region has 14 residues. Trimming shortened V by 0 bases and J by 2 bases, and 7 bases separated the two germline ends. The germline V gene encodes CDR1 SGHTA and CDR2 FQGNSA.

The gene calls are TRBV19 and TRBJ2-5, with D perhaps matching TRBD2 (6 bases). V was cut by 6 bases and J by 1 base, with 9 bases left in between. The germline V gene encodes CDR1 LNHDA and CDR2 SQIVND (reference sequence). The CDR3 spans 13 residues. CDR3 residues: CASSTSTQETQYF. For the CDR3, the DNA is TGTGCCAGTAGCACTAGCACCCAAGAGACCCAGTACTTC.

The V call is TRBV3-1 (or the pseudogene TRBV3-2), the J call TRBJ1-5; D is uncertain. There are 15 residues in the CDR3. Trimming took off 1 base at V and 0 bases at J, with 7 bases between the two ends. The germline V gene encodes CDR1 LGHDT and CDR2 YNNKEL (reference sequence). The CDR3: CASSQARYSNQPQHF. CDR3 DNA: TGTGCCAGCAGCCAAGCCAGGTATAGCAATCAGCCCCAGCATTTT.